Listed here is a single T cell receptor beta chain. As yet, its antigen is unknown. The primer mix covered 54 TRBV segments and 13 TRBJ segments. Generated by immunoSEQ multiplex PCR, the TCRdb table keeps only in-frame clones and is missing some. The table has about 89,000 clones, 86% seen once; the top ten hold about 1.8%. This entry is derived from a study of T cell repertoires and HLA-DP antigens. The wider study: Transduced HeLa cells presented HLA-DP to CD4+ T cells.

The length of the CDR3 is 16 residues. Deletions cut 0 bases from V and 7 bases from J, with 15 bases between. Germline V gene sequence: CDR1 PRHDT, CDR2 FYEKMQ (reference sequence). The specimen was CD4+ T cells from PBMCs. This chain uses TRBV13 with TRBJ1-4; the D is unclear. The TCR originated in a man between 50 and 59 years old in good health and CMV-seronegative. CDR3 protein: CASSLGTGQVGEKLFF. The CDR3 nucleotides are TGTGCCAGCAGCTTAGGTACGGGCCAGGTTGGTGAAAAACTGTTTTTT.